This TCR beta chain was profiled in a study of Ad26.COV2.S vaccination and SARS-CoV-2 variants. Study results and caveats: Measures of TCR breadth and depth may have fallen short of total T cell responses.

Treatment indicated: roughly 20 received Ad26.COV2.S at low or high dose, single or two shots; roughly 5 received placebo; per-sample allocation not given. Samples were taken on day 63 after the first vaccine or placebo injection. The CDR3 length is 15 residues. Trimming removed 0 bases from V and 7 bases from J; junction bases left unmatched: 8. Germline CDR1 MNHNY, CDR2 SVGAGI (reference sequence). Repertoires were generated with immunoSEQ multiplex PCR, while TCRdb's copy carries only in-frame clones and drops some. This sample carries 450,000 to 550,000 clones, 89% of them seen once, and the ten largest clones take around 1.6%. This clone appeared a single time. Its antigen is as yet unknown.

V usage is TRBV6-6 and J usage is TRBJ2-5; 7 nucleotides match TRBD1. The input for sequencing was peripheral blood, taken in a trial of Ad26.COV2.S vaccine versus placebo. This clonotype was sampled from a person aged 18-60 years who received the Ad26.COV2.S COVID-19 vaccine or a placebo. The CDR3 coding sequence is TGTGCCAGCAGTTACTCCCAAACAGGGGACGGGACCCAGTACTTC. Protein: CASSYSQTGDGTQYF.